The source of this T cell receptor (beta chain) is a study of cytomegalovirus exposure and HLA in healthy donors (dated by TCRdb to about 2017). For the study in its entirety: An earlier analysis of several hundred of the donors reported 250 to 300 Gb of sequence data and around 120 million unique TCR beta sequences from some 180 million T cells. To predict cytomegalovirus infection status, the study brought together high-throughput TCR immunosequencing, statistical association of individual TCRs with disease status, and machine learning. The study used immunosequencing to profile the T cell repertoires of approximately 640 subjects and linked those repertoires to cytomegalovirus serostatus. An earlier analysis of about 620 of the donors applied high-throughput TCR beta sequencing to assess whether each TCR beta V gene segment acted as functional or pseudogenic. Rather than drawing on any new phenotypic data, the later analysis identified candidate immune exposures from TCR beta sequences and the way those sequences occurred across donors. All discovery cohort repertoires had been generated on a single sequencing platform. Of the roughly 390 genotyped donors, less than 85% were placed in the genetic ancestry cluster associated with self-reported Caucasian donors. Among some 410 genotyped donors of the cohort, an average of roughly 230,000 unique TCR beta nucleotide sequences was sequenced per donor, of which 15% to 20% were non-productive. The number of typed donors differed by locus: about 629-630 for A, B, C, DRB1 and DQB1; 522 for DQA1; some 590 for DPA1; and about 450 for DPB1. Donor age, sex, ethnicity and CMV serostatus were compiled alongside the repertoire data. In a later genetic analysis, genome-wide SNP genotypes for about three fifths of the roughly 670 donors were used, and that subset was treated as a discovery cohort. A later analysis re-examined previously published TCR beta repertoires from just over 650 donors and added high-resolution HLA genotyping to investigate patterns of TCR occurrence. Class I and class II HLA loci were covered by the typing at four-digit resolution. A separate validation cohort of over 95 different subjects was used in addition to the approximately 700-subject first cohort. The aim of the study was to test whether cataloging public T cell receptors could identify signatures of past pathogen exposure. Four or five DR-DQ haplotypes were treated as single units for association and clustering because of strong linkage in the cohort. Approximately 300 gigabases of sequencing data and 75 million to 85 million unique TCR sequences made up an early release that covered 640 HLA-typed donors.

Receptors were amplified or captured by the immunoSEQ multiplex PCR assay. The multiplex PCR relied on a mix of 60 forward primers for TCR Vbeta segments and 13 reverse primers for TCR Jbeta segments. The CDR3 region of rearranged TCR beta genes was amplified from genomic DNA by a multiplex PCR assay. The amplified TCR beta libraries were sequenced on the Illumina HiSeq System as 87-base-pair reads. The authors' analysis ran thus. In a later analysis, about 80 million unique TCR beta chains were counted across the 666 repertoires, and roughly 11 million of these chains were shared by at least two donors. A nearest-neighbor algorithm error-corrected the raw reads and collapsed the reads into unique sequences, merging closely related sequences to remove PCR and sequencing errors. V, D and J gene segments were assigned by aligning CDR3 sequences to IMGT reference sequences. For a sequence to be retained, a match of at least six nucleotides to both a V gene segment and a J gene segment was required. A rearrangement was called productive if the CDR3 had no stop codons and remained in frame with V and J, and every other rearrangement was called non-productive. CDR3 was defined according to IMGT convention as the region running from the second conserved V-encoded cysteine to the conserved J-encoded phenylalanine. Sequences without an unambiguous match to a single V gene segment were excluded from the earlier analysis of about 640 of the donors. In an earlier analysis of 450 to 700 of the donors, V segments were called functional above 56.7% productive rearrangements and were called segregating when the between-donor standard deviation exceeded 5%. A statistical classification framework was built for diagnosing cytomegalovirus status from the catalog of TCR beta chain sequences. A later analysis assigned V and J genes by comparing TCR nucleotide sequences with IMGT/GENE-DB human TR gene sequences. Using the TCRdist pipeline, a later analysis assigned CDR3 sequences along with most-parsimonious VDJ recombination scenarios. In a later analysis, every TCR beta chain was defined by the combination of its CDR3 amino acid sequence and its V-gene family, and reads without a unique V-gene family were dropped. As a way to deal with suspected cross-contamination and a sequencing artifact, a later analysis dropped 640 or so nucleotide sequences that were highly shared and had low generation probability. A later analysis calculated a clonal expansion index for each public chain from normalized within-repertoire ranks of inferred template counts. Generation probabilities in a later analysis came from a VDJ recombination model fitted to out-of-frame rearrangements, and those results were checked against IGoR. A later analysis scored TCR-TCR, TCR-HLA and TCR-CMV co-occurrence with hypergeometric tests, applying a repertoire-size bias correction to TCR pairs. To estimate false discovery rates, a later analysis permuted the HLA or CMV assignments 20 times. In a later analysis, co-occurring TCRs were grouped using DBSCAN, and TCRdist sequence similarity was added for clustering within HLA-allele-positive subsets. Repertoires with fewer than 30,000 or more than 120,000 public chains were left out of co-occurrence clustering, as were five repertoires with anomalous nucleotide sharing. TCRdb mirrors the immuneACCESS table, restricted to in-frame sequences. Some clones are absent from its copies; in checked studies, under half trace to an unresolved V gene, and the reason for the others is unknown. V and J calls plus clone size are reproduced from that table; the DNA served to infer D and trimming. The sample contains about 150,000 clones, roughly 9.4% of them found a single time. 1.8% of the sample goes to the ten largest clones.

The cohort comprised 666 healthy bone marrow donors. All cohort members were sampled while nominally healthy, although unrecorded immune exposures were likely present. The donor tested CMV seronegative and was one of the 352 seronegative cohort members. Each donor provided a peripheral blood sample, and peripheral blood mononuclear cells were used for TCR beta sequencing. The Qiagen DNeasy Blood Extraction Kit was used to extract genomic DNA from the blood cell samples. Study-level results and caveats: The classifier was reported to diagnose cytomegalovirus status with high specificity and sensitivity in both the original and validation cohorts. A further reported finding was that TCR beta sequences accurately predicted the HLA-A and HLA-B alleles for most subjects in the first cohort. Linkage disequilibrium might explain the correlated functional status among segregating V segments, but an unknown experimental factor could not be excluded. At a false discovery rate of 0.05, a later analysis linked 16,951 TCR beta sequences to specific HLA alleles. When HLA alleles, especially DR and DQ, strongly co-occurred, attributing TCR associations to individual alleles was difficult. Because HLA typing was unavailable for some donors at each locus, only the typed subset was used in association tests. An earlier analysis of 450 to 750 of the donors showed that most TCR beta V segments appeared in productive rearrangements either about 90% or about 30% of the time, which broadly matched IMGT annotations. For the cohort, immune exposure information was limited to CMV serostatus. The study listed 150 to 200 TCR beta chains as associated with cytomegalovirus. A later analysis found that TCR association rates varied across HLA loci, with DRB1 alleles showing the most associated TCRs and HLA-C alleles the fewest. In a later analysis, most CMV-associated TCR beta chains were found to appear HLA-restricted, with HLA associations seemingly driven largely by CMV exposure. Several of the top co-occurrence clusters appeared to be linked to parvovirus B19, influenza, CMV and Epstein-Barr virus, according to a later analysis. A group of highly shared sequence variants was considered likely to be a technical artifact of the sequencing pipeline. Some 16 rarely observed V segments, including chromosome 9 orphons, were excluded from the earlier analysis of 550 to 700 of the donors because counts were too low. Some IMGT-functional V segments, including TRBV6-2 and TRBV6-3, could not be distinguished by the 87-base-pair reads and were therefore excluded. Only TCR beta chains were sequenced in this cohort, and the absence of alpha or paired-chain data limited detectable features. Roughly uniform sequencing depth across donors was assumed in presence/absence analyses, although this assumption may not hold. The authors suggested that the approach could potentially be extended to other disease states and immunological phenotypes. Across donors, most TCR sequences were observed very rarely, whereas some public TCRs were present in many individuals. A later genetic analysis associated a missense DCLRE1C variant with V-gene and J-gene trimming of TCR beta chains, and an independent cohort replicated the association. A few of the identified cytomegalovirus-associated TCR beta chains were confirmed in vitro to be specific for cytomegalovirus antigens. In a later analysis, HLA-associated TCR beta chains showed more clonal expansion and lower generation probabilities than non-associated chains that were equally common. According to a later genetic analysis, donors in an Asian-associated ancestry cluster had fewer N-insertions in productive TCRs than the approximately 670-donor mean.

Remarks on this clone: It lacks a known antigen. No base qualities exist here, and no much larger clone lies one base off it.

The germline V gene encodes CDR1 SGHNT and CDR2 YENEEA. The CDR3 sequence holds 14 residues, the cysteine and phenylalanine included. The read is trimmed to its CDR3 DNA, 42 bases read in frame from base 1. The junction shows trimming of 3 bases on V and 5 bases on J, and the gene matches do not reach 1 base of it. Recombination linked TRBV11-3 to TRBJ2-1, and 10 junctional nucleotides match TRBD2. The specimen was PBMCs. The source is a male donor in good health and CMV-seronegative. The DNA sequence reads TGTGCCAGCAGCTTTAGCGGGAGGAACAATGAGCAGTTCTTC. Its product reads: CASSFSGRNNEQFF.